The rows below give T cell receptor beta chains drawn from one sample of a study of T cell repertoires in aging, cancer and after chemotherapy. TCRdb recomputed calls from the multiplex PCR reads with MiXCR, one row per CDR3 protein. Of more than 7,000 distinct CDR3 sequences in the sample, around a third were seen once. The sample comprised blood. The receptors come from a human donor in good health. CDR3s include the opening cysteine and the closing phenylalanine or tryptophan. The D gene is left open where the match is weak.

j_call: TRBJ2-1; v_call: TRBV7-9; d_call: -; cdr3_aa: CASSFDAPPYNEQFF
j_call: TRBJ1-3; v_call: TRBV5-5; d_call: -; cdr3_aa: CASSLGRQNTIYF
j_call: TRBJ2-3; v_call: TRBV6-5; d_call: TRBD2; cdr3_aa: CASSGLAGGTDTQYF
j_call: TRBJ2-1; v_call: TRBV7-3; d_call: TRBD1; cdr3_aa: CASSYDRANEQFF
j_call: TRBJ2-4; v_call: TRBV28; d_call: -; cdr3_aa: CASSSLQGAKNIQYF
j_call: TRBJ1-2; v_call: TRBV5-1; d_call: -; cdr3_aa: CASSFDSYGYTF
j_call: TRBJ2-2; v_call: TRBV5-5; d_call: TRBD2; cdr3_aa: CVSSPRTSGALTGELFF
j_call: TRBJ1-2; v_call: TRBV6-2/TRBV6-3; d_call: -; cdr3_aa: CASSYSIYGYTF
j_call: TRBJ2-2; v_call: TRBV27; d_call: -; cdr3_aa: CASSLIWVGTGELFF
j_call: TRBJ1-2; v_call: TRBV6-5; d_call: TRBD1; cdr3_aa: CASRGQGSYGYTF
j_call: TRBJ1-5; v_call: TRBV5-4; d_call: TRBD1; cdr3_aa: CASSLDRADQPQHF
j_call: TRBJ2-2; v_call: TRBV12-3/TRBV12-4; d_call: TRBD1; cdr3_aa: CASSFDQGDTGELFF
j_call: TRBJ2-3; v_call: TRBV11-2; d_call: -; cdr3_aa: CASSGLGSTDTQYF
j_call: TRBJ2-7; v_call: TRBV19; d_call: -; cdr3_aa: CASSMKGWGTYEQYF
j_call: TRBJ2-1; v_call: TRBV28; d_call: TRBD1; cdr3_aa: CASSIIGVLQGGSYNEQFF
j_call: TRBJ1-6; v_call: TRBV6-2/TRBV6-3; d_call: -; cdr3_aa: CASSYRRGSNSPLHF
j_call: TRBJ1-1; v_call: TRBV20-1; d_call: -; cdr3_aa: CSASREMNTEAFF
j_call: TRBJ2-1; v_call: TRBV5-6; d_call: TRBD2; cdr3_aa: CASSDRTSGGGSNEQFF
j_call: TRBJ2-1; v_call: TRBV12-3/TRBV12-4; d_call: -; cdr3_aa: CASVPSQRFYNEQFF
j_call: TRBJ2-6; v_call: TRBV5-4; d_call: -; cdr3_aa: CASSFTRSSGANVLTF
j_call: TRBJ2-5; v_call: TRBV7-2; d_call: TRBD2; cdr3_aa: CASSLVRAGGSSATQYF
j_call: TRBJ2-1; v_call: TRBV19; d_call: TRBD2; cdr3_aa: CASSIGRASGGRHEQFF
j_call: TRBJ2-7; v_call: TRBV6-6; d_call: -; cdr3_aa: CASSLGGDKDF
j_call: TRBJ1-3; v_call: TRBV6-4; d_call: TRBD1; cdr3_aa: CASSEGLDRVRDTIYF
j_call: TRBJ2-7; v_call: TRBV7-2; d_call: TRBD1; cdr3_aa: CATSYRDRGLEQYF
j_call: TRBJ2-2; v_call: TRBV5-1; d_call: -; cdr3_aa: CASSVTFTGELFF
j_call: TRBJ1-2; v_call: TRBV6-5; d_call: -; cdr3_aa: CASSRIDTGHYGYTF
j_call: TRBJ1-2; v_call: TRBV7-2; d_call: -; cdr3_aa: CASSLSWANYGYTF
j_call: TRBJ2-3; v_call: TRBV15; d_call: TRBD2; cdr3_aa: CATSRAGGATDTQYF
j_call: TRBJ2-5; v_call: TRBV7-2; d_call: TRBD2; cdr3_aa: CASSSAGGSEETQYF
j_call: TRBJ1-3; v_call: TRBV20-1; d_call: -; cdr3_aa: CSAIRPTGGNTIYF
j_call: TRBJ2-7; v_call: TRBV6-5; d_call: -; cdr3_aa: CASSYRGYEQYF
j_call: TRBJ2-3; v_call: TRBV20-1; d_call: TRBD2; cdr3_aa: CSANGLLAGSTDTQYF
j_call: TRBJ2-3; v_call: TRBV12-3/TRBV12-4; d_call: -; cdr3_aa: CASSFFEGDTQYF
j_call: TRBJ2-1; v_call: TRBV27; d_call: TRBD2; cdr3_aa: CASRGLAGQDEQFF
j_call: TRBJ2-1; v_call: TRBV6-1; d_call: TRBD2; cdr3_aa: CASSQSSGYNEQFF
j_call: TRBJ1-2; v_call: TRBV30; d_call: TRBD1; cdr3_aa: CAWSVRGTGDGYTF
j_call: TRBJ1-5; v_call: TRBV4-3; d_call: TRBD1; cdr3_aa: CASSQDRGYQPQHF
j_call: TRBJ1-2; v_call: TRBV7-2; d_call: -; cdr3_aa: CASSYWKRADGPNYGYTF
j_call: TRBJ2-5; v_call: TRBV6-5; d_call: -; cdr3_aa: CASSIVRGSETQYF